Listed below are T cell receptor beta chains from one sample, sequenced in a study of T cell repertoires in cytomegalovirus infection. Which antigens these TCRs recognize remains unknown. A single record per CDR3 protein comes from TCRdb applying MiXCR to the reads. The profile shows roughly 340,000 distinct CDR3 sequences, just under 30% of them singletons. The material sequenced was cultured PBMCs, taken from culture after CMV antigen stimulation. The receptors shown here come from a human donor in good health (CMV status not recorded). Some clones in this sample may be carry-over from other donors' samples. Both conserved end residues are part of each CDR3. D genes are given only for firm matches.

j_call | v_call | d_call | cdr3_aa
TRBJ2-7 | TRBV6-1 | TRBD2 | CASSAGLAGRDEQYF
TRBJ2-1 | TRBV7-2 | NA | CASSLVYVLAVPNEQFF
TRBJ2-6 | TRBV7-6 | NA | CASSFRGAGANVLTF
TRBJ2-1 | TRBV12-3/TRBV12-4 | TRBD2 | CASTFSSGPWDEQFF
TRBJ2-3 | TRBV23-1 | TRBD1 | CASSPPSGQHQDTQYF
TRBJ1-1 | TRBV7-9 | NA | CASIAQGPVTEAFF
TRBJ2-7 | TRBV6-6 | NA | CASSYSAELGQYF
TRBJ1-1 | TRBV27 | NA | CASNAPWGSEAFF
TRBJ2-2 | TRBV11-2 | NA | CASNVFPNTGELFF
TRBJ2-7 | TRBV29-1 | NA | CSVDDGTYEQYF
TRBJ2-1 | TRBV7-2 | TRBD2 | CASSFGLAGNEQFF
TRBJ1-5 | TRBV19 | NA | CASSIPSGQISNQPQHF
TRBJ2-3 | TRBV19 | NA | CASSTLFGGPDTQYF
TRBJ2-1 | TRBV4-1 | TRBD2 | CASSQDLLAGGESSYNEQFF
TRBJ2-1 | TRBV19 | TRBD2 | CASSIGGGAPYNEQFF
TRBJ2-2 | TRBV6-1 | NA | CASSELAGSWTGELFF
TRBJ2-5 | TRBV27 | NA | CASRLGWGQETQYF
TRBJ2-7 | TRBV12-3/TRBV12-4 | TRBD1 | CASISGQGMGEQYF
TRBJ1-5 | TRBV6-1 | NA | CASTRGLRANQPQHF
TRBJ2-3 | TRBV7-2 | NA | CASSRIFGDTQYF
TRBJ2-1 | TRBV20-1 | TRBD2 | CSASNPSLAANEQFF
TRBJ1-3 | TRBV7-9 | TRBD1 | CASSPPGGIGNTIYF
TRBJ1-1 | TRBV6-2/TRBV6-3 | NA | CASKRRDEAFF
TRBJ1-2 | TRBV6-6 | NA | CASSYEGGYTF
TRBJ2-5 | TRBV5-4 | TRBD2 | CASSPGGAETQYF
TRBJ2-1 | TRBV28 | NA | CASSSPGVYEQFF
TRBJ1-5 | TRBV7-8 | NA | CASSQVENQPQHF
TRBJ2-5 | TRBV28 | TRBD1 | CASSLPPGTGSLSGYQETQYF
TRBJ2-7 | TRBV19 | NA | CASSIERVGEQYF
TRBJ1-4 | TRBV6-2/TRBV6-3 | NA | CASTPPGLEKLFF
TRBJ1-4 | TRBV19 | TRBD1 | CASQKRQGGSEKLFF
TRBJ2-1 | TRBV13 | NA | CASSRPSSWGYNEQFF
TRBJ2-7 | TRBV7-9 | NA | CASSLGAGTNEQYF
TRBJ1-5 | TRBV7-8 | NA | CASSPTENQPQHF
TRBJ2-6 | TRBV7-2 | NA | CASSSRTAGANVLTF
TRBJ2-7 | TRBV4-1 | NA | CASSQGPGILYEQYF
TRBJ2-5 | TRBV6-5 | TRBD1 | CASSYGTGVQETQYF
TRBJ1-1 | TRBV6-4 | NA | CASSALTGTEAFF
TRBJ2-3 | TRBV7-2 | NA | CASSSSGAYLRGPTDTQYF
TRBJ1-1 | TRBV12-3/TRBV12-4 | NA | CASSPGGVGTEAFF
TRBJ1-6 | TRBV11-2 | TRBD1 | CASSLWATGTNSPLHF
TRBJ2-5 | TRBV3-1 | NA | CASSLGVLETQYF
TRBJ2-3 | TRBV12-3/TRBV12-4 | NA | CASRPAITSTDTQYF
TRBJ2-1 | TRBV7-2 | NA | CASSLVGRESNEQFF
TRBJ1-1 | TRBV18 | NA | CATLGGTGTEAFF
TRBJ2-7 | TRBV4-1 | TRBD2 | CASSQDPSVTSGLYEQYF
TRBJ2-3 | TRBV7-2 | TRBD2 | CASRRTSGGWDTQYF
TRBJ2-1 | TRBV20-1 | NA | CSARDFVNEQFF